The rows below give T cell receptor beta chains drawn from one sample of a study of OX40 agonist ivuxolimab in advanced cancers. Clones were read by immunoSEQ multiplex PCR, and TCRdb kept only the in-frame ones, dropping some. The data hold tens of thousands of clones, with roughly nine tenths observed a single time. The specimen comprised CD4+ or CD8+ T cells sorted from blood, sampled in a trial of the OX40 agonist ivuxolimab. The receptors were sampled from an adult with an advanced solid tumor such as melanoma, head and neck, liver or kidney cancer. The CDR3 runs from the conserved cysteine through the conserved F or W. Fields, in order: J gene, V gene, clone size, D gene, CDR3 DNA, CDR3 protein. A D gene is named only where the DNA matches it firmly. The size field is filled for only some rows; it gives once, few, many or a size class.

>TRBJ1-6|TRBV15|once|NA
TGTGCCACCAGCAGAGATCCCCCCCAAACAGAAGCTAATTCACCCCTCCACTTT
CATSRDPPQTEANSPLHF
>TRBJ2-4|TRBV10-3|NA|TRBD2
TGTGCCATCAGTGAGTTAGAGCTAGCGGGTTTGGACATTCAGTACTTC
CAISELELAGLDIQYF
>TRBJ2-1|TRBV6-1|once|TRBD2
TGTGCCAGCAGTGACACCTGGGGGACTAGCGGTACGGATGAGCAGTTCTTC
CASSDTWGTSGTDEQFF
>TRBJ2-2|TRBV5-1|few|TRBD1
TGCGCCAGCAGGCCCGGGACAGGGAGCACCGGGGAGCTGTTTTTT
CASRPGTGSTGELFF
>TRBJ1-2|TRBV5-6|NA|TRBD1
TGTGCCAGCAGCTTCCGCTCCGGGACAGGGTTCTATGGCTACACCTTC
CASSFRSGTGFYGYTF
>TRBJ1-4|TRBV7-8|NA|NA
TGTGCCAGCAGCTCCCTTAGTATCGGAAAGAATGAAAAACTGTTTTTT
CASSSLSIGKNEKLFF
>TRBJ1-2|TRBV4-2|NA|NA
TGTGCCAGCAGCCTCGGAGCCAGCAAAGGCTACACCTTC
CASSLGASKGYTF
>TRBJ2-1|TRBV6-1|NA|NA
TGTGCCAGCAGTGAAGAGGGGCAGGGGTGGGGAGTCGAGCAGTTCTTC
CASSEEGQGWGVEQFF
>TRBJ2-5|TRBV4-3|NA|NA
TGCGCCAGCAGCCAAGAGGAGGGGTTAGATGAGACCCAGTACTTC
CASSQEEGLDETQYF
>TRBJ2-1|TRBV4-2|medium-sized|TRBD1
TGTGCCAGCAGCCCCGAAAGGGGGCTGGACAATGAGCAGTTCTTC
CASSPERGLDNEQFF
>TRBJ2-2|TRBV9|medium-sized|TRBD2
TGTGCCAGCAGCGTAGGTTCTAGCGGGAGTTTCGGGGAGCTGTTTTTT
CASSVGSSGSFGELFF
>TRBJ2-7|TRBV28|NA|NA
TGTGCCAGCAGGGACTCAAGGGCTAAGTGGGGCGAGCAGTACTTC
CASRDSRAKWGEQYF
>TRBJ2-1|TRBV2|NA|TRBD1
TGTGCCAGCGGTTGGAGTCCGGGACAGGGAGACAATGAGCAGTTCTTC
CASGWSPGQGDNEQFF
>TRBJ2-3|TRBV27|NA|NA
TGTGCCAGCAGTTTAGTCCCTCACACAGATACGCAGTATTTT
CASSLVPHTDTQYF
>TRBJ2-7|TRBV29-1|NA|NA
TGCAGCGTTGAAGATAGAGACTCCTACGAGCAGTACTTC
CSVEDRDSYEQYF
>TRBJ2-6|TRBV7-9|NA|TRBD1
TGTGCCAGCAGCTTCCGACAGGACAGGGTAGAGGCCAACGTCCTGACTTTC
CASSFRQDRVEANVLTF
>TRBJ2-2|TRBV7-9|NA|TRBD1
TGTGCCAGCAGCCTCGGGACAGGCTACACCGGGGAGCTGTTTTTT
CASSLGTGYTGELFF
>TRBJ2-5|TRBV18|once|NA
TGTGCCAGCTCGGAGAGGACGAACTACCAAGAGACCCAGTACTTC
CASSERTNYQETQYF
>TRBJ2-1|TRBV4-3|NA|NA
TGCGCCAGCAGCCAAGACGGGACTGCCTCCTACAATGAGCAGTTCTTC
CASSQDGTASYNEQFF
>TRBJ1-2|TRBV16|NA|NA
TGTGCCAGCAGCCAAGTCACGGCTGTCCAAGCTAACTATGGCTACACCTTC
CASSQVTAVQANYGYTF
>TRBJ2-7|TRBV27|NA|TRBD2
TGTGCCAGCAGTTTATTCCGCGGGAGTGCAGACTACGAGCAGTACTTC
CASSLFRGSADYEQYF
>TRBJ2-7|TRBV28|NA|TRBD1
TGTGCCAGCAGATACACCGGGACAGGGGCGGGTTACGAGCAGTACTTC
CASRYTGTGAGYEQYF
>TRBJ2-7|TRBV7-8|NA|TRBD2
TGTGCCAGCAGCTTAGTGGCGGGACTAGCTGGCGAGCAGTACTTC
CASSLVAGLAGEQYF
>TRBJ2-7|TRBV5-6|NA|NA
TGTGCCAGCAGCTACACTGGGAGCTCCTACGAGCAGTACTTC
CASSYTGSSYEQYF
>TRBJ1-2|TRBV9|NA|TRBD1
TGTGCCAGCAGCGTCACGGGACAGGGAGGCCTCGACTATGGCTACACCTTC
CASSVTGQGGLDYGYTF
>TRBJ2-1|TRBV28|NA|TRBD2
TGTGCCAGCAGTCTAGGACTAGCGGGAGTCTACAATGAGCAGTTCTTC
CASSLGLAGVYNEQFF
>TRBJ2-3|TRBV6-1|few|NA
TGTGCCAGCAGCTGGGATACGCAGTATTTT
CASSWDTQYF
>TRBJ2-5|TRBV19|once|TRBD1
TGTGCCAGTAGTCCTACCTTCGGGACAGGGGAAGAGACCCAGTACTTC
CASSPTFGTGEETQYF
>TRBJ2-3|TRBV9|NA|NA
TGTGCCAGCAGCGGGGACCAAAGTCGCACAGATACGCAGTATTTT
CASSGDQSRTDTQYF
>TRBJ2-7|TRBV27|NA|NA
TGTGCCAGCAGTTTATCATCGGGGGAGTCCCCCTACGAGCAGTACTTC
CASSLSSGESPYEQYF
>TRBJ1-5|TRBV27|few|NA
TGTGCCAGCAGTTTATCAGGGTTTAATCAGCCCCAGCATTTT
CASSLSGFNQPQHF
>TRBJ2-7|TRBV29-1|NA|NA
TGCAGCGTTGAAGAGTCGGCCTACGAGCAGTACTTC
CSVEESAYEQYF
>TRBJ2-7|TRBV27|medium-sized|NA
TGTGCCAGCACCATAAACGGGGGAGCGAACGAGCAGTACTTC
CASTINGGANEQYF
>TRBJ2-7|TRBV4-1|few|NA
TGCGCCAGCAGCCTGGGGAGCGGCCCCTACGAGCAGTACTTC
CASSLGSGPYEQYF
>TRBJ2-7|TRBV4-1|once|NA
TGCGCCAGCAGCCTCCCGGGTTCCTACGAGCAGTACTTC
CASSLPGSYEQYF
>TRBJ2-1|TRBV29-1|NA|NA
TGCAGCGCCCTAGCCAATGAGCAGTTCTTC
CSALANEQFF
>TRBJ2-1|TRBV11-2|NA|NA
TGTGCCAGCAGCACGCCGGGACCACACAATGAGCAGTTCTTC
CASSTPGPHNEQFF
>TRBJ2-7|TRBV4-1|NA|NA
TGCGCCAGCAGCCAAGTTGTTTCGCCAGGGCCCTACGAGCAGTACTTC
CASSQVVSPGPYEQYF
>TRBJ2-3|TRBV9|NA|NA
TGTGCCAGCAGCGTAGGAGATACGCAGTATTTT
CASSVGDTQYF
>TRBJ1-5|TRBV10-3|NA|TRBD1
TGTGCCATCAGTGAGGCGGGGACAGGGAGCAATCAGCCCCAGCATTTT
CAISEAGTGSNQPQHF
>TRBJ2-7|TRBV7-6|NA|TRBD2
TGTGCCAGCAGCTTGGGGGGGGAGACCTACGAGCAGTACTTC
CASSLGGETYEQYF
>TRBJ2-2|TRBV2|NA|NA
TGTGCCTCTCACAGAGGGGCCGGGGAGCTGTTTTTT
CASHRGAGELFF
>TRBJ2-1|TRBV7-9|once|TRBD1
TGTGCCAGCAGCTTATGGGATAACCAGGGGGCGTCGTACAATGAGCAGTTCTTC
CASSLWDNQGASYNEQFF
>TRBJ2-7|TRBV27|few|NA
TGTGCCAGCAGTTTAGTGGGAGAGGTCTACGAGCAGTACTTC
CASSLVGEVYEQYF
>TRBJ2-7|TRBV9|NA|TRBD2
TGTGCCAGCAGCGACCCAGGGGAGGGGACTAGCGGGGAGAACCACTACGAGCAGTACTTC
CASSDPGEGTSGENHYEQYF
>TRBJ2-1|TRBV27|NA|NA
TGTGCCAGCAGTTTATCGGCAGGGGGGTTCAATGAGCAGTTCTTC
CASSLSAGGFNEQFF
>TRBJ1-2|TRBV2|few|NA
TGTGCCAGCAGTGAATGGGCGGGGCTGGATGGCTACACCTTC
CASSEWAGLDGYTF
>TRBJ2-1|TRBV27|few|TRBD2
TGTGCCAGCCGCGAGGCGGGAGGGGCACTTGAGCAGTTCTTC
CASREAGGALEQFF
>TRBJ2-7|TRBV5-1|NA|TRBD1
TGCGCCAGCAGTTCCACAGGGGGGAGTAGGGACTTC
CASSSTGGSRDF
>TRBJ1-1|TRBV19|NA|NA
TGTGCCAGTAGTATACCTCACAGGGTTGGAACTGAAGCTTTCTTT
CASSIPHRVGTEAFF
>TRBJ2-7|TRBV6-5|NA|TRBD2
TGTGCCAGCAGCCCCGGGACTACTGCCTACGAGCAGTACTTC
CASSPGTTAYEQYF
>TRBJ2-2|TRBV7-3|NA|TRBD2
TGTGCCAGCAGCTTAGGAAGCGGGAGCGGGGAGCTGTTTTTT
CASSLGSGSGELFF
>TRBJ2-7|TRBV28|NA|TRBD2
TGTGCCAGCAGTTTAAGTCTAGCGGGAGAGAGGTTCTACGAGCAGTACTTC
CASSLSLAGERFYEQYF
>TRBJ2-5|TRBV11-2|once|TRBD1
TGTGCCAGCAGCCAAACAGGGGGGTGGGTAGAGACCCAGTACTTC
CASSQTGGWVETQYF
>TRBJ2-5|TRBV27|NA|TRBD2
TGTGCCAGCAGTCTTGGACTAGCGAGGATGCAAGAGACCCAGTACTTC
CASSLGLARMQETQYF
>TRBJ1-5|TRBV7-6|NA|TRBD1
TGTGCCAGCAGCTTAGGGGACAGTTATAGCAATCAGCCCCAGCATTTT
CASSLGDSYSNQPQHF
>TRBJ2-7|TRBV18|NA|NA
TGTGCCAGCTCACCTACAGGGAACGTCTACGAGCAGTACTTC
CASSPTGNVYEQYF
>TRBJ1-5|TRBV19|NA|TRBD1
TGTGCCAGTAGTATAGACCCCACAGGGGCGGAGGATCAGCCCCAGCATTTT
CASSIDPTGAEDQPQHF